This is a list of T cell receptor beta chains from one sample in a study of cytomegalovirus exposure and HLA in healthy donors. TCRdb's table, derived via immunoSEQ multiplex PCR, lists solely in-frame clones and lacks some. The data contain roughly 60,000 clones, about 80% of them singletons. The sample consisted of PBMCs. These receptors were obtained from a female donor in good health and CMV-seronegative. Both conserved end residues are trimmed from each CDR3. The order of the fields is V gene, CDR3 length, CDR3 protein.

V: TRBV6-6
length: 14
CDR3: ASSYGTGIAKNIQY

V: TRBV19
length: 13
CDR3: ASSIEGGGNQPQH

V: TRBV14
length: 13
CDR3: ASSQENRDNSPLH

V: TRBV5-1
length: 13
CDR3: ASSLTASTNEKLF

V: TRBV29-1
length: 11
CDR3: SVAHRDSTEAF

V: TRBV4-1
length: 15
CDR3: ASSQEKTGQGSYEQY

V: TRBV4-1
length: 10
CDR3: ASSDIGYEQY

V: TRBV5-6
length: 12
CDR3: ASSLRGFGEKLF

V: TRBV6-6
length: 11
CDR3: ASSTSTGGAAF

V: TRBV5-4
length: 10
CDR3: ASSLSRDGYT

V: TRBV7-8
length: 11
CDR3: ASSATGNTEAF

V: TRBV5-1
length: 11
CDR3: ASSLTQDSEAF

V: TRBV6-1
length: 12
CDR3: ASRVGTAGNTIY

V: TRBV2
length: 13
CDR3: ASSEARRGNYGYT

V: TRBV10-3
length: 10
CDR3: ATARGDTEAF

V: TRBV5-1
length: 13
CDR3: ASSLGGTGYTEAF

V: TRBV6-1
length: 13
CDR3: ASSEVGQGTDTQY

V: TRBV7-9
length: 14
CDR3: ASSPNRGFTLDTQY

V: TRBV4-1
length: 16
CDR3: ASSQYPNRVTNTGELF

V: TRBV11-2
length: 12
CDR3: ASSLTGGPFEAF

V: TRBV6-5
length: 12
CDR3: ASRRTRTDYGYT

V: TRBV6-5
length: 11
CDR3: ASSLAGNSPLH

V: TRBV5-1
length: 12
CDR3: ASSLGPGGYGYT

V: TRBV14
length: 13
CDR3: ASSQAGGPYNEQF

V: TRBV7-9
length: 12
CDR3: ASSPRDRGDEQY

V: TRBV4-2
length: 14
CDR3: ASRKYPPGEPDTQY

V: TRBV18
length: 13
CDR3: ASSLGQGGIQPQH

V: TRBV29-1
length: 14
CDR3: SVEGGAGYSYNEQF

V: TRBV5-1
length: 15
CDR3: ASSWGLGGQGTDTQY

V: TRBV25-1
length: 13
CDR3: ASSERRGSKETQY

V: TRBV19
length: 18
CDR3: ASSTKDGTGGPRSNYGYT

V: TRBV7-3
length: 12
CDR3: ASSPSPNTGELF

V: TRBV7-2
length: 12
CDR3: ASSWGGPNTEAF

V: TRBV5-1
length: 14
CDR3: ASSLVRGQDTGELF

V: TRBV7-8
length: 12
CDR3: ASSLDSLDYGYT

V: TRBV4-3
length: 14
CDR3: ASSQGDRGPLGGYT

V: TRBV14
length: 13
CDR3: ASSLAGGPEDTQY

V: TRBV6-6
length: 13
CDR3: ASSYFGQGGEKLF

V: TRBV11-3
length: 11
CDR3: ASSEGAMETQY

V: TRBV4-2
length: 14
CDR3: ASSQVIVWASYEQY

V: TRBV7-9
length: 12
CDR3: ASTIGAVNTEAF

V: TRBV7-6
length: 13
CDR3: ASSLGTGFSGELF

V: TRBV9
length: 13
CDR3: ASSVYGTVAEKLF

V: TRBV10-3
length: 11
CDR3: AISPDRFYEQY

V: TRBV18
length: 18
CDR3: ASSPPGLEHSYSGANVLT

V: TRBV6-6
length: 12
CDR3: ASSYGTVNTEAF

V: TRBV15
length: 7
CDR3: ATPGKLF

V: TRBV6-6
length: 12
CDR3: ASQFEGGGTEAF

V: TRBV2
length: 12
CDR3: ASRGAFSTDTQY

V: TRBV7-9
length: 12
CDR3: ASSSGQLSYEQY

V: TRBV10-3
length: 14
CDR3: AISESVASSGNTIY

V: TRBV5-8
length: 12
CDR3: ASSWGTGNQPQH

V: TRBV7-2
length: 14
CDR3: ASSSRGGGAVDTQY

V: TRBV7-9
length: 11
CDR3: ASSPSHSYEQY

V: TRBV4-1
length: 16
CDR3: ASSLQGYEGLSGNTIY

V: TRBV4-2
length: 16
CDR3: ASSQDPSGGMNTGELF

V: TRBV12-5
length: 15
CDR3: ASGLVAGGTGINGYT